Reported below is one T cell receptor (beta chain). Assay: immunoSEQ multiplex PCR; the TCRdb copy retains only in-frame clones and omits some. The table records 530,000 or so clones, 75% to 80% of them present only once. This sample was taken from a study of shared clonotypes between healthy human individuals. Recent acute infections and vaccinations were absent in the healthy HIV-negative adult donors. CDR1 is LGHNA and CDR2 is YNFKEQ in the germline V gene. The CDR3 runs to 16 residues. The V and J ends lost 0 bases and 6 bases respectively, with 16 bases between them. The V and J genes are TRBV4-2 and TRBJ2-3; D is ambiguous. Sequencing input: PBMCs. This receptor was identified in a woman aged 40-49 years in good health. Some clones in this sample may be carry-over from other donors' samples. The CDR3: CASSQDRTLSRDTQYF. The DNA of the CDR3 is TGTGCCAGCAGCCAAGATAGAACCCTCTCCCGGGATACGCAGTATTTT.